This T cell receptor beta chain was found in a study of long-term antiretroviral therapy in people with HIV. CDR1 LNHNV and CDR2 YYDKDF come from the germline V gene (reference sequence). CDR3 length equals 18 residues. V was pared by 1 base and J by 1 base, with 17 bases between. Findings and limits, study-wide: Absence of data on ART adherence, viral resistance or therapy changes was noted.

Sequencing relied on immunoSEQ assay v3.0, run at survey level. Here immunoSEQ multiplex PCR was the method, and the copy in TCRdb shows in-frame clones only, minus some. Among about 26,000 clones listed, roughly 80% were seen once. Of note for this clone: The antigen is undetermined.

Source: unsorted PBMCs, taken 1.1 years before starting antiretroviral therapy. J is TRBJ2-4 and V is TRBV15; D possibly corresponds to TRBD2 (6 bases). The receptor's source is a woman aged 25 to 39 with HIV. The CDR3 DNA follows: TGTGCCACCAGCAGAGGTCTCGGGAGCGTCGCTGCCAAAAACATTCAGTACTTC. Its protein product is CATSRGLGSVAAKNIQYF.